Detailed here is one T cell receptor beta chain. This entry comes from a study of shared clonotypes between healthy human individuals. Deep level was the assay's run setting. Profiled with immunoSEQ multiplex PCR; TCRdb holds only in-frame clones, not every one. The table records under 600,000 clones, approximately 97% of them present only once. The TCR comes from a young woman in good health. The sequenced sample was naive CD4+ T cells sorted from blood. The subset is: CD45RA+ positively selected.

The DNA of the CDR3 is TGTGCCAGCAGCCAAGGAAAGGGATGGGGCACAGATACGCAGTATTTT. This translates into CASSQGKGWGTDTQYF. V and J are TRBV21-1 and TRBJ2-3. TRBV21-1 is annotated as a pseudogene. This CDR3 is 16 amino acids long.